Given below is one T cell receptor beta chain in context. The length of the CDR3 is 14 residues. The V segment lost 4 bases and the J segment 3 bases; nucleotides outside the gene matches: 3. Germline V gene sequence: CDR1 SEHNR, CDR2 FQNEAQ (reference sequence). The time point was: pretreatment peripheral blood. The sample is drawn from a study of PD-L1 blockade in urothelial cancer. At the level of the study: At 6 weeks and at 3 weeks (second dose) after treatment start, blood was analyzed.

This table comes from immunoSEQ multiplex PCR, and its TCRdb copy is limited to in-frame clones, with some not included. The sample consists of 85,000 to 90,000 clones, 85% of them appearing once. The TCR sequence derives from a man aged 60-69 years with urothelial cancer. Sequenced material: PBMCs, taken around atezolizumab (anti-PD-L1) treatment. V usage is TRBV7-9 and J usage is TRBJ1-2; 9 bases line up with TRBD1. CDR3 sequence: CASSSTGGYYGYTF. The CDR3 DNA sequence: TGTGCCAGCAGCTCAACAGGGGGCTACTATGGCTACACCTTC.